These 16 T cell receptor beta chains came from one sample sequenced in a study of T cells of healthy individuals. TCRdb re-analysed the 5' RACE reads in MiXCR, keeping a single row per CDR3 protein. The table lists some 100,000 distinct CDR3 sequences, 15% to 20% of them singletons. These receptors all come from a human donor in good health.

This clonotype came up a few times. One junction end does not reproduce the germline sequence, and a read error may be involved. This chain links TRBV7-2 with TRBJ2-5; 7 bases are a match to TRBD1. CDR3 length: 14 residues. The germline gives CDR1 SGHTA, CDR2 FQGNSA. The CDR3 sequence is CASSLRLRGTEVLF. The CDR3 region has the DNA TGTGCCAGCAGCTTAAGGTTGAGGGGGACAGAGGTCCTTTTC.

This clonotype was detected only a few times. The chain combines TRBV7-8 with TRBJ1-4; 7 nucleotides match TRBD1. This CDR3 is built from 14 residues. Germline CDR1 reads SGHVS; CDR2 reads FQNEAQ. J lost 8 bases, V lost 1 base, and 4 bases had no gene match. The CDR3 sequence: CASSLVGTVEKLFF. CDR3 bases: TGTGCCAGCAGCTTAGTGGGGACAGTAGAAAAACTGTTTTTT.

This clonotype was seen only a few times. The CDR3 loop reads CAISPFDRGHTEAFF. CDR3 in DNA: TGTGCCATCAGCCCGTTCGACAGGGGGCACACTGAAGCTTTCTTT. J is TRBJ1-1 and V is TRBV10-3; 10 bases fit TRBD1. The CDR3 spans 15 residues. The trim removed 6 bases at V and 3 bases at J, leaving 7 bases unmatched. CDR1 is ENHRY, CDR2 SYGVKD, per germline.

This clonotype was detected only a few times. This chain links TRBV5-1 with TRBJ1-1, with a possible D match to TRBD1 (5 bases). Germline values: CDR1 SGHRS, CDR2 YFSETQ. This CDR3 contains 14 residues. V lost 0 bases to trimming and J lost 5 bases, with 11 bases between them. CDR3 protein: CASSLGGAGTEAFF. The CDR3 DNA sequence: TGCGCCAGCAGCTTGGGAGGGGCTGGGACTGAAGCTTTCTTT. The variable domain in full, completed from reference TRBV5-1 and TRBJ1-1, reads KAGVTQTPRYLIKTRGQQVTLSCSPISGHRSVSWYQQTPGQGLQFLFEYFSETQRNKGNFPGRFSGRQFSNSRSEMNVSTLELGDSALYLCASSLGGAGTEAFFGQGTRLTVV.

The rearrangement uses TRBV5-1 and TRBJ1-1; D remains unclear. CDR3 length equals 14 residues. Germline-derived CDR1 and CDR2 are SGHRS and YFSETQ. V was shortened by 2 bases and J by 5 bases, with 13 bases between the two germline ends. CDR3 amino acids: CASSFAGGETEAFF. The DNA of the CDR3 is TGCGCCAGCAGCTTCGCTGGTGGGGAAACTGAAGCTTTCTTT. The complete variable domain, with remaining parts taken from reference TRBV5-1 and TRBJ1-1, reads KAGVTQTPRYLIKTRGQQVTLSCSPISGHRSVSWYQQTPGQGLQFLFEYFSETQRNKGNFPGRFSGRQFSNSRSEMNVSTLELGDSALYLCASSFAGGETEAFFGQGTRLTVV.

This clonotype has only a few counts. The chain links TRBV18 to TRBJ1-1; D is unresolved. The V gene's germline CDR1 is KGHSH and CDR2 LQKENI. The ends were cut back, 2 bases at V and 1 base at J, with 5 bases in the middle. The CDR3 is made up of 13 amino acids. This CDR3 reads CASSPMKNTEAFF. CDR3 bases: TGTGCCAGCTCACCAATGAAGAACACTGAAGCTTTCTTT.

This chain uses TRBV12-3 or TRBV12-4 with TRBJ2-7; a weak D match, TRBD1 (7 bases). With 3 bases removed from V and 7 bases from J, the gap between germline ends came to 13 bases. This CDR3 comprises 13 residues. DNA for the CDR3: TGTGCCAGCAGTTTGCGGGCAGGGGGGGAGCAGTACTTC. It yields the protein CASSLRAGGEQYF.

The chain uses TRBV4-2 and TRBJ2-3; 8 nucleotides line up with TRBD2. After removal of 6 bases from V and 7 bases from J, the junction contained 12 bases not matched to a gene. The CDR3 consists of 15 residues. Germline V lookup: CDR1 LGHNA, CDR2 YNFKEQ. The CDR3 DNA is TGTGCCAGCAGTCCCAGGGAGCGGGGGCATAATACGCAGTATTTT. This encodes CASSPRERGHNTQYF.

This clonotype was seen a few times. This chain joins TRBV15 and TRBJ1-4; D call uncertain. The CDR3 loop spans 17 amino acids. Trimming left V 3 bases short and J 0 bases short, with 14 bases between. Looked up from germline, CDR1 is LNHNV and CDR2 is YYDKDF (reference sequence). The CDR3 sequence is CATSSRGTAATNEKLFF. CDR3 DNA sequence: TGTGCCACCAGCAGCCGCGGAACAGCTGCAACTAATGAAAAACTGTTTTTT.

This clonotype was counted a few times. CDR3 residues: CASRPAYQETQYF. CDR3 nucleotide sequence: TGTGCCAGCAGGCCCGCGTACCAAGAGACCCAGTACTTC. The chain combines TRBV2 with TRBJ2-5; D gene ambiguous. The V end lost 6 bases, the J end lost 0 bases, and 8 bases lay between the germline ends. Germline CDR1 is SNHLY and CDR2 is FYNNEI. This CDR3 has 13 residues.

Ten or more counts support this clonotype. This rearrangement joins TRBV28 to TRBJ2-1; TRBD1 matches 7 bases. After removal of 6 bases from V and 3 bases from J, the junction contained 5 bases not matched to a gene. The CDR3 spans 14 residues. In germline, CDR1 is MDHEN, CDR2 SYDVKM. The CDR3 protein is CASRTGQDYNEQFF. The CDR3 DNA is TGTGCCAGCAGGACCGGACAGGACTACAATGAGCAGTTCTTC. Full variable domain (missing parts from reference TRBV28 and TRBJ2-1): DVKVTQSSRYLVKRTGEKVFLECVQDMDHENMFWYRQDPGLGLRLIYFSYDVKMKEKGDIPEGYSVSREKKERFSLILESASTNQTSMYLCASRTGQDYNEQFFGPGTRLTVL.

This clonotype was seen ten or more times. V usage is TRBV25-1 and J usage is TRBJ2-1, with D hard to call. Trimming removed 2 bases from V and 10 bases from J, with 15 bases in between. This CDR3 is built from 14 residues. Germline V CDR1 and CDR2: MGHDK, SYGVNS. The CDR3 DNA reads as TGTGCCAGCAGTGAAGAGGTGTCTAGAAGGGAGCAGTTCTTC. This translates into CASSEEVSRREQFF.

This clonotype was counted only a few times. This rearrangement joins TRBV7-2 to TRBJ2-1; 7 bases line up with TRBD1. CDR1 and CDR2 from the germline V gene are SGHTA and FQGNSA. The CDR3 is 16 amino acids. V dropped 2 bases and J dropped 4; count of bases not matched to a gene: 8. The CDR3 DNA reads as TGTGCCAGCAGCTTAAGTGGGGCAGGGGGTTACAATGAGCAGTTCTTC. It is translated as CASSLSGAGGYNEQFF.

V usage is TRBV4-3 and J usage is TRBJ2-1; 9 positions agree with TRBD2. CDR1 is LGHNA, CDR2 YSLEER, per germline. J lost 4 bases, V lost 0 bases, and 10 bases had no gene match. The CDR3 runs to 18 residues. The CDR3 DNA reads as TGCGCCAGCAGCCAAGATCCGCTAGCGGGGAGTCCTTACAATGAGCAGTTCTTC. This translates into CASSQDPLAGSPYNEQFF.

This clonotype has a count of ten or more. CDR3 in amino acids: CASRAGLLYNEQFF. The CDR3 nucleotides are TGTGCCAGCAGGGCGGGACTACTATACAATGAGCAGTTCTTC. The chain joins TRBV27 to TRBJ2-1; TRBD2 matches 7 bases. Losses at the gene ends were 6 bases for V and 4 bases for J; bases not matched to a gene: 6. This CDR3 is 14 amino acids long. Germline CDR1 reads MNHEY; CDR2 reads SMNVEV (reference sequence).

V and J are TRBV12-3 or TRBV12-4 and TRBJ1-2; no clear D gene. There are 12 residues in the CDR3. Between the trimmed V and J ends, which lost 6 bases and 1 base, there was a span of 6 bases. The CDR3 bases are TGTGCCAGCAGAGACGATAACTATGGCTACACCTTC. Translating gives CASRDDNYGYTF.